Listed below are T cell receptor beta chains from one sample, sequenced in a study of blood T cell repertoires in COVID-19. Clones were read by immunoSEQ multiplex PCR, and TCRdb kept only the in-frame ones, dropping some. The profile shows 250,000 or so clones, 87% of them singletons. Sequenced sample: peripheral blood. Receptor source: a young man with active or convalescent COVID-19. The CDR3 runs from the conserved cysteine through the conserved F or W. The order of the fields is D gene, V gene, clone size, J gene, CDR3 DNA, CDR3 protein. D genes are given only for firm matches. Size values are once, few and many counts, or a class for expanded clones, and some rows have none.

d_call: .; v_call: TRBV28; clone_size: .; j_call: TRBJ2-7; cdr3_nt: TGTGCCACCTTTAGCCACGAGCAGTACTTC; cdr3_aa: CATFSHEQYF
d_call: .; v_call: TRBV19; clone_size: .; j_call: TRBJ2-1; cdr3_nt: TGTGCCAGTAGTAAATCCGGAGCCCCGGGGAATGAGCAGTTCTTC; cdr3_aa: CASSKSGAPGNEQFF
d_call: .; v_call: TRBV2; clone_size: .; j_call: TRBJ2-5; cdr3_nt: TGTGCCAGCAGTAGCGACAGGATAGCCCAAGAGACCCAGTACTTC; cdr3_aa: CASSSDRIAQETQYF
d_call: .; v_call: TRBV21-1; clone_size: .; j_call: TRBJ2-5; cdr3_nt: TGTGCCAGCAGCAAAGGTCGGAGGACTCGGGAGGGCCAAGAGACCCAGTACTTC; cdr3_aa: CASSKGRRTREGQETQYF
d_call: TRBD1; v_call: TRBV5-1; clone_size: .; j_call: TRBJ1-2; cdr3_nt: TGCGCCAGCAGCTCCCCCCGCGGACAGGTAAGCGGCTACACCTTC; cdr3_aa: CASSSPRGQVSGYTF
d_call: TRBD1; v_call: TRBV5-8; clone_size: few; j_call: TRBJ1-4; cdr3_nt: TGTGCCAGCAGCTTGGGACAGGGCGAGTGGGAAAAACTGTTTTTT; cdr3_aa: CASSLGQGEWEKLFF
d_call: .; v_call: TRBV7-9; clone_size: .; j_call: TRBJ1-4; cdr3_nt: TGTGCCAGCAGCAGACGACAGGCTAATGAAAAACTGTTTTTT; cdr3_aa: CASSRRQANEKLFF
d_call: .; v_call: TRBV5-6; clone_size: .; j_call: TRBJ2-2; cdr3_nt: TGTGCCAGCAGCTTGGGAGGTCCCGGGGAGCTGTTTTTT; cdr3_aa: CASSLGGPGELFF
d_call: .; v_call: TRBV5-4; clone_size: .; j_call: TRBJ1-6; cdr3_nt: TGTGCCAGCAGCTCTTTGAATTCACCCCTCCACTTT; cdr3_aa: CASSSLNSPLHF
d_call: TRBD1; v_call: TRBV10-3; clone_size: .; j_call: TRBJ1-2; cdr3_nt: TGTGCCGCGCAAAGGGTGGCAGGGGGCGCGGACTATGGCTACACCTTC; cdr3_aa: CAAQRVAGGADYGYTF
d_call: .; v_call: TRBV28; clone_size: once; j_call: TRBJ1-5; cdr3_nt: TGTGCCAGCAGTTATGGTGACAGTAATCAGCCCCAGCATTTT; cdr3_aa: CASSYGDSNQPQHF
d_call: .; v_call: TRBV5-1; clone_size: .; j_call: TRBJ1-1; cdr3_nt: TGCGCCAGCAGCTTGGAGCCAGGGCAGAACACTGAAGCTTTCTTT; cdr3_aa: CASSLEPGQNTEAFF
d_call: .; v_call: TRBV2; clone_size: .; j_call: TRBJ1-1; cdr3_nt: TGTGCCAGCAGTGGAGGAACTGAAGCTTTCTTT; cdr3_aa: CASSGGTEAFF
d_call: .; v_call: TRBV2; clone_size: .; j_call: TRBJ2-5; cdr3_nt: TGTGCCAGCAGTGAAGCGGCCGGGGGAGAGACCCAGTACTTC; cdr3_aa: CASSEAAGGETQYF
d_call: .; v_call: TRBV7-2; clone_size: .; j_call: TRBJ1-5; cdr3_nt: TGTGCCAGCAGCCCCGGGCAGGGGTATCAGCCCCAGCATTTT; cdr3_aa: CASSPGQGYQPQHF
d_call: .; v_call: TRBV7-2; clone_size: .; j_call: TRBJ1-1; cdr3_nt: TGTGCCAGCAGCTTAGGTTCCCTGCAGGGCACTGAAGCTTTCTTT; cdr3_aa: CASSLGSLQGTEAFF
d_call: TRBD1; v_call: TRBV27; clone_size: .; j_call: TRBJ1-4; cdr3_nt: TGTGCCCAAACACAGGGGGCTTTAAATGAAAAACTGTTTTTT; cdr3_aa: CAQTQGALNEKLFF
d_call: .; v_call: TRBV18; clone_size: .; j_call: TRBJ1-5; cdr3_nt: TGTGCCAGCTCACCAGCCGAGAATCAGCCCCAGCATTTT; cdr3_aa: CASSPAENQPQHF
d_call: .; v_call: TRBV6-5; clone_size: .; j_call: TRBJ1-2; cdr3_nt: TGTGCCAGCAGTTACTCCCCTTTACTAGGACTCGAAGCCACCTTC; cdr3_aa: CASSYSPLLGLEATF
d_call: .; v_call: TRBV27; clone_size: .; j_call: TRBJ2-1; cdr3_nt: TGTGCCAGCAGTTTAGCCCCCCTCACTTACAATGAGCAGTTCTTC; cdr3_aa: CASSLAPLTYNEQFF
d_call: TRBD1; v_call: TRBV28; clone_size: .; j_call: TRBJ1-1; cdr3_nt: TGTGCCAGCAGTTTGCTAACAGGGGCAATGGTAAGCACTGAAGCTTTCTTT; cdr3_aa: CASSLLTGAMVSTEAFF
d_call: TRBD1; v_call: TRBV19; clone_size: .; j_call: TRBJ2-2; cdr3_nt: TGTGCCAGTAGTCTGCGACAGGGCTTCAACACCGGGGAGCTGTTTTTT; cdr3_aa: CASSLRQGFNTGELFF
d_call: .; v_call: TRBV28; clone_size: .; j_call: TRBJ1-1; cdr3_nt: TGTGCCAGCAGTTTAGCGGCAGCCCGGATGATTGAAGCTTTCTTT; cdr3_aa: CASSLAAARMIEAFF
d_call: .; v_call: TRBV6-2/TRBV6-3; clone_size: few; j_call: TRBJ1-1; cdr3_nt: TGTGCCAGCAGTTACTTAACAGAGAACACTGAAGCTTTCTTT; cdr3_aa: CASSYLTENTEAFF
d_call: .; v_call: TRBV2; clone_size: .; j_call: TRBJ1-1; cdr3_nt: TGTGCCTCCGAGGCGAACACTGAAGCTTTCTTT; cdr3_aa: CASEANTEAFF
d_call: .; v_call: TRBV7-3; clone_size: .; j_call: TRBJ2-1; cdr3_nt: TGTGCCAGCAGCTTAATCCAGGACACCAATGAGCAGTTCTTC; cdr3_aa: CASSLIQDTNEQFF
d_call: TRBD1; v_call: TRBV28; clone_size: .; j_call: TRBJ1-2; cdr3_nt: TGTGCCAGCAGGCTCCCGGGACAGGGAGGGGGTGGCTACACCTTC; cdr3_aa: CASRLPGQGGGGYTF
d_call: .; v_call: TRBV11-2; clone_size: .; j_call: TRBJ1-3; cdr3_nt: TGTGCCAGCAGCTTCCTAGCCTCTGGAAACACCATATATTTT; cdr3_aa: CASSFLASGNTIYF
d_call: .; v_call: TRBV30; clone_size: .; j_call: TRBJ1-4; cdr3_nt: TGTGCCTGGGGGCCTTCCGGTGAAAAACTGTTTTTT; cdr3_aa: CAWGPSGEKLFF
d_call: TRBD1; v_call: TRBV2; clone_size: .; j_call: TRBJ1-1; cdr3_nt: TGTGCCACCGGACAGGGGCGAACTGAAGCTTTCTTT; cdr3_aa: CATGQGRTEAFF
d_call: TRBD2; v_call: TRBV4-3; clone_size: .; j_call: TRBJ2-1; cdr3_nt: TGCGCCAGCAGCCAATACCCCCGGGGGGGCAATGAGCAGTTCTTC; cdr3_aa: CASSQYPRGGNEQFF
d_call: .; v_call: TRBV27; clone_size: .; j_call: TRBJ1-4; cdr3_nt: TGTGCCAGCAGTTTATTGGCCCGGAGTGGGGAAAAACTGTTTTTT; cdr3_aa: CASSLLARSGEKLFF
d_call: TRBD2; v_call: TRBV3-1/TRBV3-2; clone_size: .; j_call: TRBJ2-1; cdr3_nt: TGTGCCAGCAGCCAGCGGGGACTAGCCTATGAGCAGTTCTTC; cdr3_aa: CASSQRGLAYEQFF
d_call: TRBD1; v_call: TRBV24-1; clone_size: .; j_call: TRBJ1-2; cdr3_nt: TGTGCCACCAGTGATCCCGGGACAGGGGGGGGCTACACCTTC; cdr3_aa: CATSDPGTGGGYTF
d_call: .; v_call: TRBV3-1/TRBV3-2; clone_size: .; j_call: TRBJ1-2; cdr3_nt: TGTGCCAGCAGCCAAGTAACAGGGACCGGCGGCTACACCTTC; cdr3_aa: CASSQVTGTGGYTF
d_call: .; v_call: TRBV4-2; clone_size: once; j_call: TRBJ1-1; cdr3_nt: TGTGCCAGCAGCCAAGATCTTCGAGGTCAGTACATGAACACTGAAGCTTTCTTT; cdr3_aa: CASSQDLRGQYMNTEAFF
d_call: TRBD1; v_call: TRBV5-8; clone_size: .; j_call: TRBJ1-5; cdr3_nt: TGTGCCAGCAGCAAGGACAGGGCACTTCAGCCCCAGCATTTT; cdr3_aa: CASSKDRALQPQHF
d_call: .; v_call: TRBV12-2; clone_size: .; j_call: TRBJ1-2; cdr3_nt: TGTGCAAGTCGCTTAGCGTTGGGCAGACTACTGGATGGCTACACCTTC; cdr3_aa: CASRLALGRLLDGYTF
d_call: TRBD1; v_call: TRBV28; clone_size: .; j_call: TRBJ2-7; cdr3_nt: TGTGCCAGCAGTTTGACAGGGGGTCGCTACGAGCAGTACTTC; cdr3_aa: CASSLTGGRYEQYF
d_call: .; v_call: TRBV5-6; clone_size: .; j_call: TRBJ2-7; cdr3_nt: TGTGCCAGCAGCTTAGGGGGCTACGAGCAGTACTTC; cdr3_aa: CASSLGGYEQYF
d_call: TRBD2; v_call: TRBV30; clone_size: .; j_call: TRBJ2-7; cdr3_nt: TGTGCCTGGGGTAGCGGGGGGCCCCCGTACTTC; cdr3_aa: CAWGSGGPPYF
d_call: .; v_call: TRBV28; clone_size: .; j_call: TRBJ2-1; cdr3_nt: TGTGCCAGCAGCCCCATAGTCGAAGCGTACAATGAGCAGTTCTTC; cdr3_aa: CASSPIVEAYNEQFF
d_call: TRBD1; v_call: TRBV10-3; clone_size: .; j_call: TRBJ2-7; cdr3_nt: TGTGCCATCAGTGAGTCCGGGACAGGCCCCTACGAGCAGTACTTC; cdr3_aa: CAISESGTGPYEQYF
d_call: .; v_call: TRBV5-1; clone_size: .; j_call: TRBJ1-2; cdr3_nt: TGCGCCAGCAGCTTAGCGGATTACTATGGCTACACCTTC; cdr3_aa: CASSLADYYGYTF
d_call: TRBD1; v_call: TRBV5-4; clone_size: .; j_call: TRBJ2-2; cdr3_nt: TGTGCCAGCAGCTTGGACGGACAGGGGGCCCTCACCGGGGAGCTGTTTTTT; cdr3_aa: CASSLDGQGALTGELFF
d_call: .; v_call: TRBV19; clone_size: .; j_call: TRBJ2-7; cdr3_nt: TGTGCCAGTAGTTATAAAGGCGGGTACGAGCAGTACTTC; cdr3_aa: CASSYKGGYEQYF
d_call: .; v_call: TRBV18; clone_size: .; j_call: TRBJ1-4; cdr3_nt: TGTGCCAGCTCACCGGACGGGGGGACAACAACTAATGAAAAACTGTTTTTT; cdr3_aa: CASSPDGGTTTNEKLFF
d_call: TRBD1; v_call: TRBV5-4; clone_size: .; j_call: TRBJ2-1; cdr3_nt: TGTGCCAGCAGCTTGTGGGACAGGGCACACTACAATGAGCAGTTCTTC; cdr3_aa: CASSLWDRAHYNEQFF
d_call: TRBD2; v_call: TRBV9; clone_size: .; j_call: TRBJ2-3; cdr3_nt: TGTGCCAGCAGCGGGACTAGGAGCACAGATACGCAGTATTTT; cdr3_aa: CASSGTRSTDTQYF
d_call: TRBD2; v_call: TRBV9; clone_size: .; j_call: TRBJ2-5; cdr3_nt: TGTGCCAGCAGCGGTGGGACTAGCGGGGGGAGTCAAGAGACCCAGTACTTC; cdr3_aa: CASSGGTSGGSQETQYF
d_call: .; v_call: TRBV12-3/TRBV12-4; clone_size: .; j_call: TRBJ1-2; cdr3_nt: TGTGCCAGCAGTTTAAATGGAGGTTCTGGCTACACCTTC; cdr3_aa: CASSLNGGSGYTF
d_call: .; v_call: TRBV5-1; clone_size: once; j_call: TRBJ2-6; cdr3_nt: TGCGCCAGCAGCTCAACAGGGGGGAGCGGGGCTGGGGCCAACGTCCTGACTTTC; cdr3_aa: CASSSTGGSGAGANVLTF
d_call: .; v_call: TRBV10-3; clone_size: .; j_call: TRBJ1-6; cdr3_nt: TGTGCCATCAGCCCATCCACAGGAAATTCACCCCTCCACTTT; cdr3_aa: CAISPSTGNSPLHF
d_call: TRBD1; v_call: TRBV28; clone_size: .; j_call: TRBJ2-5; cdr3_nt: TGTGCCAGCAGTTCCCAGGGGGCAATCCAAGAGACCCAGTACTTC; cdr3_aa: CASSSQGAIQETQYF
d_call: TRBD2; v_call: TRBV11-3; clone_size: .; j_call: TRBJ2-1; cdr3_nt: TGTGCCAGCAGCGCCCGACTAGCGGGGGACGTGGTCAATGAGCAGTTCTTC; cdr3_aa: CASSARLAGDVVNEQFF